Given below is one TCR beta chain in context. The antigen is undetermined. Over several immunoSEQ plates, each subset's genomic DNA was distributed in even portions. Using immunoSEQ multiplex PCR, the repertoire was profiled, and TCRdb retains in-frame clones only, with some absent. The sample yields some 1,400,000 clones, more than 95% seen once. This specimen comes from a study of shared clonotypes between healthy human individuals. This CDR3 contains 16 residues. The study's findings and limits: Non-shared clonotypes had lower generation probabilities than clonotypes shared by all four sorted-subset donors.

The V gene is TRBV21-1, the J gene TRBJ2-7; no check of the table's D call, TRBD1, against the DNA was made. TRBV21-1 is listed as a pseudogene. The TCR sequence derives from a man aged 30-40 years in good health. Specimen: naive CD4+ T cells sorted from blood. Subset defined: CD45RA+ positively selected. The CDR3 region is CASSTRQGINSYEQYF. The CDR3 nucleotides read TGTGCCAGCAGCACGCGACAGGGAATAAACTCCTACGAGCAGTACTTC.